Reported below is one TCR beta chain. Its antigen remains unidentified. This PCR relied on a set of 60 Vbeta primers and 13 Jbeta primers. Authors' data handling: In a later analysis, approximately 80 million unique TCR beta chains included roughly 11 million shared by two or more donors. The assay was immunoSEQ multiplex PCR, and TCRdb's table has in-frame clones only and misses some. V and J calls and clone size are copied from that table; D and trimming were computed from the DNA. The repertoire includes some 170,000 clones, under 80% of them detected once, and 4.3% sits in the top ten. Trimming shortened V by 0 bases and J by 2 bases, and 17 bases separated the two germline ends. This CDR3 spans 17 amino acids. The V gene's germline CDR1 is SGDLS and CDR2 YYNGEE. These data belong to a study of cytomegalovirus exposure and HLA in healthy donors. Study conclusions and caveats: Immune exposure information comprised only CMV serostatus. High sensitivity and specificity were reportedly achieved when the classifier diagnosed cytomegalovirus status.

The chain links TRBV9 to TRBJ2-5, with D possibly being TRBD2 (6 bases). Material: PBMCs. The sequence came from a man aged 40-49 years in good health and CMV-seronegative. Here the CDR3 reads CASSVGMGGLTQETQYF. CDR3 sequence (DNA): TGTGCCAGCAGCGTAGGAATGGGGGGACTGACACAAGAGACCCAGTACTTC.